These 9 T cell receptor beta chains originate from one sample sequenced in a study of CD8+ T cells in alopecia areata. Extraction of RNA preceded its reverse transcription into cDNA, which served as the sequencing template. Generated by immunoSEQ multiplex PCR, the TCRdb table keeps only in-frame clones and is missing some. This sample has about 160,000 clones, with just over 65% found just once. Noted treatment: oral pan-JAK inhibitor, 5-10 mg twice daily. The specimen comprised CD4+ T cells sorted from blood, sampled at week 4, from a patient treated with tofacitinib. All receptors come from a human donor with alopecia areata.

The gene calls are TRBV4-1 and TRBJ1-5, with D unresolved. Germline assignment: CDR1 MGHRA and CDR2 YSYEKL. Trimming removed 3 bases from V and 0 bases from J, with 9 bases in between. There are 15 residues in the CDR3. CDR3 nucleotides: TGCGCCAGCAGCCACGGCAAGTTTAGCAATCAGCCCCAGCATTTT. Amino acid sequence: CASSHGKFSNQPQHF.

The chain is built from TRBV19 and TRBJ2-5, with D possibly TRBD2 on 5 matching bases. The CDR3 has 12 amino acids. Trimming stripped 3 bases from V and 5 bases from J, with 7 bases between. Germline lookup yields CDR1 LNHDA and CDR2 SQIVND (reference sequence). The CDR3 protein is CASSMRGETQYF. CDR3 in DNA: TGTGCCAGTAGTATGCGAGGGGAGACCCAGTACTTC. Full variable domain (outside the CDR3, taken from reference TRBV19 and TRBJ2-5): DGGITQSPKYLFRKEGQNVTLSCEQNLNHDAMYWYRQDPGQGLRLIYYSQIVNDFQKGDIAEGYSVSREKKESFPLTVTSAQKNPTAFYLCASSMRGETQYFGPGTRLLVL.

The chain combines TRBV9 with TRBJ1-5; D may be TRBD1 (5 bases). Germline V gives CDR1 SGDLS, CDR2 YYNGEE. Trimming took off 4 bases at V and 6 bases at J, with 17 bases between the two ends. The CDR3 sequence is 15 residues long. The DNA for the CDR3 is TGTGCCAGCAGCCCCAGGGAAGGGTGGGCTCAGCCCCAGCATTTT. It encodes CASSPREGWAQPQHF.

CDR3 region: CASSLRRREETQYF. In DNA form, the CDR3 reads TGCGCCAGCAGCTTGAGACGGAGGGAAGAGACCCAGTACTTC. The chain links TRBV5-1 to TRBJ2-5; D is perhaps TRBD2 (6 bases). CDR1 is SGHRS and CDR2 is YFSETQ in the germline V gene. The CDR3 sequence is 14 residues long. V was clipped by 1 base and J by 3 bases, with 10 bases between them.

This chain links TRBV5-1 with TRBJ1-2; 7 positions match TRBD1. The CDR3 loop spans 14 amino acids. J was trimmed by 3 bases and V by 4 bases; bases with no gene match: 6. CDR1 SGHRS and CDR2 YFSETQ come from the germline V gene. The DNA for the CDR3 is TGCGCCAGCAGCCAAACCGGGACAGACTATGGCTACACCTTC. It encodes CASSQTGTDYGYTF.

This chain uses TRBV18 with TRBJ2-7; no definite D call. V dropped 3 bases and J dropped 5 bases, with 5 bases sitting between them. Per the germline V gene, CDR1 is KGHSH and CDR2 is LQKENI. The CDR3 loop spans 11 amino acids. CDR3 region: CASSPGHEQYF. The CDR3 DNA reads TGTGCCAGCTCACCGGGCCACGAGCAGTACTTC.

This chain connects TRBV29-1 to TRBJ1-4; TRBD1 aligns across 9 bases. The V gene end was trimmed by 7 bases and the J gene end by 6 bases; junction bases not matched to a gene: 3. The CDR3 covers 12 residues. Germline V gives CDR1 SQVTM, CDR2 ANQGSEA. The CDR3 region has the DNA TGCAGCGGGTGGACAGGGGATGAAAAACTGTTTTTT. This translates into CSGWTGDEKLFF. Drawing the rest from reference TRBV29-1 and TRBJ1-4, the complete variable domain is SAVISQKPSRDICQRGTSLTIQCQVDSQVTMMFWYRQQPGQSLTLIATANQGSEATYESGFVIDKFPISRPNLTFSTLTVSNMSPEDSSIYLCSGWTGDEKLFFGSGTQLSVL.

This chain uses TRBV10-3 with TRBJ2-1; 12 nucleotides agree with TRBD2. The V segment lost 10 bases and the J segment 4 bases; nucleotides outside the gene matches: 2. Per germline, CDR1 ENHRY and CDR2 SYGVKD. This CDR3 region has 13 residues. The CDR3 DNA follows: TGTGCCACCCTAGCGGGGGGGTACAATGAGCAGTTCTTC. Protein product: CATLAGGYNEQFF.

The chain joins TRBV6-5 to TRBJ2-1; a possible D gene is TRBD2 (6 bases). Trimming removed 5 bases from V and 9 bases from J, with 11 bases in between. CDR1 and CDR2 (germline): MNHEY, SVGAGI. The CDR3 length is 12 residues. DNA of the CDR3: TGTGCCAGCAGTATGACTAGTGGTGAGCAGTTCTTC. This translates into CASSMTSGEQFF.